The clone carrying this T cell receptor beta chain was seen a handful of times. Its antigen is not identified. These data come from a study of beta chain features in type 1 diabetes. Findings and limits, study-wide: Type 1 diabetes patients had VDJ junctions that carried fewer insertions and more deletions. The similarity of naive, central memory and Treg TCRB repertoires appeared greater among patients than among healthy donors. Moderate but significant shortening of TCRB CDR3s was recorded in all four CD4+ subsets from Type 1 diabetes patients.

Investigators reverse transcribed all isolated RNA, so they sequenced expressed TCRB transcripts. TCRdb keeps only in-frame clones here, not all; method: immunoSEQ multiplex PCR. The data contain under 350,000 clones, roughly 8% of them seen just once; the ten biggest clones take up over 0.8%. A sort by CD45RO/CCR7/CD25/CD127/CD95/CD27 yielded CD4+ naive, central memory, regulatory and stem cell-like memory cells. The CDR3 totals 16 residues. CDR1 is SGHTA, CDR2 FQGNSA, per germline. The V and J ends lost 5 bases and 2 bases respectively, with 19 bases between them. This sequence was found in a woman under 30 in good health. This rearrangement joins TRBV7-2 to TRBJ2-7; D might be TRBD1 or TRBD2, each matching 6 bases. Sequenced: central memory CD4+ T cells from blood. In DNA, the CDR3 is TGTGCCAGCAGCGTAATCTCGGGGGCTGGGGCCTACGAGCAGTACTTC. Translated: CASSVISGAGAYEQYF. The full variable domain, completed using reference TRBV7-2 and TRBJ2-7, is GAGVSQSPSNKVTEKGKDVELRCDPISGHTALYWYRQSLGQGLEFLIYFQGNSAPDKSGLPSDRFSAERTGGSVSTLTIQRTQQEDSAVYLCASSVISGAGAYEQYFGPGTRLTVT.